This is a list of T cell receptor beta chains from one sample in a study of T cell responses to AZD1222 COVID-19 vaccine. The repertoire was sequenced with immunoSEQ multiplex PCR; TCRdb's copy has only in-frame clones and lacks some. The sample lists some 180,000 clones; roughly 92% were seen once. The sample in question was peripheral blood, obtained on day 0 of AZD1222 vaccination. These receptors were obtained from an adult in good health. The CDR3 runs from the conserved cysteine through the conserved F or W. The D gene is left open where the match is weak. Where a row states a size, it is once, few, many or the class of an expanded clone; other rows omit it.

V gene,J gene,clone size,D gene,CDR3 DNA,CDR3 protein
TRBV30,TRBJ1-4,-,-,TGTGCCTGGAGGGATATGACAGGCCAGTTCGGAAAACTGTTTTTT,CAWRDMTGQFGKLFF
TRBV6-5,TRBJ2-3,-,-,TGTGCCAGCAGTTACTCCGGGGCTTCAGATACGCAGTATTTT,CASSYSGASDTQYF
TRBV30,TRBJ1-1,-,-,TGTGCCTGGAGGTACCGGGACCCTAACACTGAAGCTTTCTTT,CAWRYRDPNTEAFF
TRBV7-9,TRBJ2-1,-,TRBD2,TGTGCCAGCAGCACCCGTGCTAGCGGGGGGGCCATCTTC,CASSTRASGGAIF
TRBV7-2,TRBJ2-1,-,-,TGTGCCAGCAGCTCTCGCGGCCCCCTTGGGAATGAGCAGTTCTTC,CASSSRGPLGNEQFF
TRBV29-1,TRBJ1-5,once,-,TGCAGCGTTGTCTACCCAGGACCCAGCCCTAATCAGCCCCAGCATTTT,CSVVYPGPSPNQPQHF
TRBV19,TRBJ1-2,-,-,TGTGCCAGTAGTACGACCGGGTATGGCTACACCTTC,CASSTTGYGYTF
TRBV11-3,TRBJ2-2,-,TRBD2,TGTGCCAGCAGCTTAGGGGGACTAGCCCTAGGAAACACCGGGGAGCTGTTTTTT,CASSLGGLALGNTGELFF
TRBV4-1,TRBJ1-1,-,-,TGCGCCAGCAGCCAAGATCCGGGGGTTACCAACACTGAAGCTTTCTTT,CASSQDPGVTNTEAFF
TRBV19,TRBJ2-1,-,-,TGTGCCAGTAGTATGGGACCGGAGCGGACCTACAATGAGCAGTTCTTC,CASSMGPERTYNEQFF
TRBV25-1,TRBJ1-1,-,TRBD1,TGTGCCAGCAGTCCGCGGGACAGGGGGGCCTTCATGAACACTGAAGCTTTCTTT,CASSPRDRGAFMNTEAFF
TRBV5-4,TRBJ1-6,-,-,TGTGCCAGCAGCTTGGGGCCTCAACGGGAAAATTCACCCCTCCACTTT,CASSLGPQRENSPLHF
TRBV5-6,TRBJ2-3,-,-,TGTGCCAGCAGCGCGGACAGTCTCCCTAGCACAGATACGCAGTATTTT,CASSADSLPSTDTQYF
TRBV10-1,TRBJ1-2,once,-,TGCGCCAGCCGCAACGAGGGGTTCGATGGCTACACCTTC,CASRNEGFDGYTF
TRBV3-1/TRBV3-2,TRBJ1-1,-,TRBD1,TGTGCCAGCAGCAACAGGGGTCCGAACACTGAAGCTTTCTTT,CASSNRGPNTEAFF
TRBV4-2,TRBJ2-1,-,TRBD1,TGTGCCAGCAGCCAAGATAGCCCCAGGACAGGGGGCGGTAAAAATGAGCAGTTCTTC,CASSQDSPRTGGGKNEQFF
TRBV9,TRBJ2-7,-,-,TGTGCCAGCAGCGTAGGGTGGGGTCCTACCTACGAGCAGTACTTC,CASSVGWGPTYEQYF
TRBV28,TRBJ1-2,-,TRBD1,TGTGCCAGCAGACCCGGGACAGAGGTTGGCTACACCTTC,CASRPGTEVGYTF
TRBV5-1,TRBJ2-6,-,-,TGCGCCAGCAGCTTGGGGGAGTCTGGGGCCAACGTCCTGACTTTC,CASSLGESGANVLTF
TRBV5-4,TRBJ1-3,-,-,TGTGCCAGCAGCTTGGCAGCCTCTGGAAACACCATATATTTT,CASSLAASGNTIYF
TRBV9,TRBJ2-5,-,-,TGTGCCAGCAGCGGTGGGACGAACCCGGAGGAGACCCAGTACTTC,CASSGGTNPEETQYF
TRBV18,TRBJ2-6,-,-,TGTGCCAGCTCACCCCAAACCGGGTCTGGGGCCAACGTCCTGACTTTC,CASSPQTGSGANVLTF
TRBV9,TRBJ1-1,-,-,TGTGCCAGCAGCGTAGGAACAGGGCCCGACCGACACATTGAAGCTTTCTTT,CASSVGTGPDRHIEAFF
TRBV7-9,TRBJ2-1,-,-,TGTGCCAGCAGCCCCCGGGGGGCGGCCTCCTACAATGAGCAGTTCTTC,CASSPRGAASYNEQFF
TRBV9,TRBJ1-1,-,-,TGTGCCAGCAGCCAAACGACGGTCTTGACTGAAGCTTTCTTT,CASSQTTVLTEAFF
TRBV19,TRBJ1-5,-,TRBD1,TGTGCCAACCGGGACAGGGCTTATGGGCAGCCCCAGCATTTT,CANRDRAYGQPQHF
TRBV7-9,TRBJ1-2,-,-,TGTGCCAGCAGCTTATCAGGGGCAAGTGGCTACACCTTC,CASSLSGASGYTF
TRBV11-2,TRBJ2-7,-,-,TGTGCCAGCAGCTTAGAGCCATGGGAGCAGTACTTC,CASSLEPWEQYF
TRBV3-1/TRBV3-2,TRBJ2-5,-,TRBD2,TGTGCCAGCAGCCAAGTGGGAAGGGGGCTAGCGGGGCCAGAGACCCAGTACTTC,CASSQVGRGLAGPETQYF
TRBV19,TRBJ2-1,once,TRBD2,TGTGCCAGTAGTAGAACTAGCGGGGGACCCAATGAGCAGTTCTTC,CASSRTSGGPNEQFF
TRBV5-1,TRBJ2-7,-,TRBD2,TGCGCCAGCAGCTGGCCGGGGGGAGGGCCAGGCGAGCAGTACTTC,CASSWPGGGPGEQYF
TRBV27,TRBJ2-7,-,TRBD2,TGTGCCAGCAGTTTCGCGGGGGTCGGGTCGTACGAGCAGTACTTC,CASSFAGVGSYEQYF
TRBV27,TRBJ1-1,-,TRBD1,TGTGCCAGCAGTCTTACAGGGGGCACTGAAGCTTTCTTT,CASSLTGGTEAFF
TRBV15,TRBJ2-5,-,-,TGTGCCACCAGCAGAGGGCCAGGGGAGCAAGAGACCCAGTACTTC,CATSRGPGEQETQYF
TRBV6-6,TRBJ2-3,once,TRBD2,TGTGCCAGTGGGAGGGGAGGAGATACGCAGTATTTT,CASGRGGDTQYF
TRBV15,TRBJ2-1,once,TRBD2,TGTGCCACCAGCAAAGGGACTAGCGGTCTAGACAATGAGCAGTTCTTC,CATSKGTSGLDNEQFF
TRBV18,TRBJ2-1,-,-,TGTGCCAGCTCACCACCGGGCCCAAACCAGGGCAATGAGCAGTTCTTC,CASSPPGPNQGNEQFF
TRBV11-2,TRBJ2-5,once,-,TGTGCCAGCAGCTTAGGACGGCGGTACCAAGAGACCCAGTACTTC,CASSLGRRYQETQYF
TRBV9,TRBJ1-2,-,-,TGTGCCAGCAGCGTAGATCCAGGGGAAAGTTGGGGCTACACCTTC,CASSVDPGESWGYTF
TRBV27,TRBJ2-3,few,-,TGTGCCAGCAGTTTCCGGACTACTCCACGCATCACAGATACGCAGTATTTT,CASSFRTTPRITDTQYF
TRBV7-2,TRBJ1-4,-,-,TGTGCCAGCAGTGGGACCTTCGGTGAAAAACTGTTTTTT,CASSGTFGEKLFF
TRBV7-2,TRBJ2-3,once,-,TGTGCCAGCAGCTTAGAAGGGCGCCAAGATACGCAGTATTTT,CASSLEGRQDTQYF